Following are 3 T cell receptor beta chains from one sample sequenced in a study of a mutant IDH1 vaccine in newly diagnosed glioma. Their specific antigens are unknown. Measured with immunoSEQ multiplex PCR; TCRdb has only the in-frame clones, and not every one. Of 43,000 or so clones detected, 65% to 85% appear once; the ten largest clones hold 2% to 3%. Regarding time point: week 23, last vaccination. Each dose delivered 300 ug of mutant IDH1 20-mer peptide subcutaneously with imiquimod. Sequencing used PBMCs, obtained from a glioma patient whose treatment included an IDH1 peptide vaccine. Receptor source: a woman between 18 and 29 years old with glioma. Some clones in this sample may be carry-over from other donors' samples.

This rearrangement joins TRBV29-1 to TRBJ1-2; no reliable D call. V lost 6 bases and J 1 base, leaving 9 bases between the germline ends. The V gene's germline CDR1 is SQVTM and CDR2 ANQGSEA. This CDR3 has 12 amino acids. The CDR3 nucleotides are TGCAGCGTCGGGAGACTTAACTATGGCTACACCTTC. This sequence encodes CSVGRLNYGYTF. The full variable domain, its missing parts supplied by reference TRBV29-1 and TRBJ1-2, is SAVISQKPSRDICQRGTSLTIQCQVDSQVTMMFWYRQQPGQSLTLIATANQGSEATYESGFVIDKFPISRPNLTFSTLTVSNMSPEDSSIYLCSVGRLNYGYTFGSGTRLTVV.

This chain uses TRBV7-2 with TRBJ1-1; D call uncertain. Deletions cut 5 bases from V and 12 bases from J, with 22 bases between. The CDR3 runs 14 residues. Germline CDR1 SGHTA, CDR2 FQGNSA. In DNA form, the CDR3 reads TGTGCCAGCAGCCAAACTCAGACAACCCTCCGGACTTTCTTT. It is translated as CASSQTQTTLRTFF.

This clone was observed a single time. The chain has TRBV9 and TRBJ2-3; D is possibly TRBD1 (5 bases). V shed 4 bases and J shed 4 bases, with 19 bases lying between them. The germline V gene encodes CDR1 SGDLS and CDR2 YYNGEE. The CDR3 totals 16 residues. CDR3 region: CASSLTKGAVADTQYF. The CDR3 bases are TGTGCCAGCAGCCTAACCAAAGGGGCGGTGGCAGATACGCAGTATTTT.